This note documents a single T cell receptor beta chain sequence. Its target is not known. Peripheral blood and lesional scalp punch biopsies came from alopecia areata patients. The source of the sample is a study of CD8+ T cells in alopecia areata. Study-level background: Twice a day, 5 to 10 mg of oral tofacitinib was administered to treated patients.

Study-level points and caveats: Scalp sequencing captures resident alphabeta T cells of normal skin too. Higher clonality and more expanded CD8+ clones appeared in lesional than normal scalp.

The V and J ends lost 5 bases and 4 bases respectively, with 5 bases between them. The germline V gene encodes CDR1 DFQATT and CDR2 SNEGSKA (reference sequence). This CDR3 contains 10 residues. Following RNA extraction, reverse transcription yielded cDNA that acted as the sequencing template. Measured with immunoSEQ multiplex PCR; TCRdb has only the in-frame clones, and not every one. The table records around 250,000 clones, approximately 61% of them present only once. This TCR was sampled from a human donor with alopecia areata. The J gene is TRBJ1-2, the V gene TRBV20-1, with unresolved D. The sample consisted of CD4+ T cells sorted from blood, taken at week 0. CDR3 nucleotides: TGCAGTGCTGGCCTCTATGGCTACACCTTC. Its protein is CSAGLYGYTF.